What follows are 5 T cell receptor beta chains derived from one specimen sequenced in a study of T cell changes during pregnancy in multiple sclerosis. TCRdb keeps only in-frame clones here, not all; method: immunoSEQ multiplex PCR. Of 66,000 or so clones in the sample, about 91% were seen once. The sequencing here drew on CD8+ T cells from peripheral blood mononuclear cells, taken before pregnancy. Receptors originate from a female donor with multiple sclerosis, enrolled in a pregnancy study.

This rearrangement joins TRBV19 to TRBJ1-1, with D possibly being TRBD1 (5 bases). Germline V gene data show CDR1 as LNHDA and CDR2 as SQIVND (reference sequence). This CDR3 has 13 amino acids. V was pared by 7 bases and J by 2 bases, with 11 bases between. CDR3 region: CASTTTVNTEAFF. CDR3 nucleotides: TGTGCCAGTACAACGACAGTTAACACTGAAGCTTTCTTT.

The rearrangement joins TRBV19 to TRBJ2-2, with 8 bases identical to TRBD1. The length of the CDR3 is 13 residues. The germline CDR1 and CDR2 sequences are LNHDA and SQIVND (reference sequence). V lost 10 bases, J lost 4 bases, and 5 bases stayed unmatched. The CDR3 sequence: CATQGAGTGELFF. The CDR3 region has the DNA TGTGCCACTCAGGGGGCGGGCACCGGGGAGCTGTTTTTT.

V gene TRBV9 combines with J gene TRBJ1-6; D ambiguous. Germline V gene data show CDR1 as SGDLS and CDR2 as YYNGEE. The V and J ends lost 3 bases and 4 bases respectively, with 11 bases between them. The CDR3 consists of 15 residues. The CDR3 bases are TGTGCCAGCAGCGGGTCCCTCGGGTATAATTCACCCCTCCACTTT. Encoded protein: CASSGSLGYNSPLHF.

The chain couples TRBV15 to TRBJ2-1; TRBD1 might be the D (7 bases). The CDR3 runs 14 residues. Germline V lookup: CDR1 LNHNV, CDR2 YYDKDF (reference sequence). V shed 8 bases and J shed 0 bases, with 11 bases lying between them. The CDR3 region is CATDQGGSYNEQFF. CDR3 sequence (DNA): TGTGCCACCGATCAGGGGGGCTCCTACAATGAGCAGTTCTTC. The variable domain in full, with the rest retrieved from reference TRBV15 and TRBJ2-1, is DAMVIQNPRYQVTQFGKPVTLSCSQTLNHNVMYWYQQKSSQAPKLLFHYYDKDFNNEADTPDNFQSRRPNTSFCFLDIRSPGLGDTAMYLCATDQGGSYNEQFFGPGTRLTVL.

V usage is TRBV7-2 and J usage is TRBJ2-3; TRBD2 matches at 16 bases. This CDR3 is built from 16 residues. Germline values: CDR1 SGHTA, CDR2 FQGNSA. J was trimmed by 2 bases and V by 8 bases; bases with no gene match: 4. The CDR3 DNA reads TGTGCCAGCGGGACTAGCGGGGGGGCTATCACAGATACGCAGTATTTT. Its protein is CASGTSGGAITDTQYF. Full variable domain (outside the CDR3, taken from reference TRBV7-2 and TRBJ2-3): GAGVSQSPSNKVTEKGKDVELRCDPISGHTALYWYRQSLGQGLEFLIYFQGNSAPDKSGLPSDRFSAERTGGSVSTLTIQRTQQEDSAVYLCASGTSGGAITDTQYFGPGTRLTVL.